The 8 T cell receptor beta chains presented below share a single source sample, sequenced in a study of T-cell memory formation after mild COVID-19. From the 5' RACE reads, TCRdb called clonotypes with MiXCR, one entry per CDR3 protein. This table has roughly 280,000 distinct CDR3 sequences, around 16% appearing once. Sequenced material: PBMCs or a T cell subset sorted from them (not recorded which). These receptors were obtained from a man aged 18-30 years who had mild COVID-19 (a few samples of this study predate the infection). Cell type and time point are not known.

This clonotype was seen only a few times. The gene calls are TRBV2 and TRBJ1-3; D unclear. The CDR3 is made up of 11 amino acids. Germline CDR1 is SNHLY and CDR2 is FYNNEI. Trimming took 4 bases from V and 8 from J, leaving 6 bases between them. The CDR3 region has the DNA TGTGCCAGCAGTGTAAGGGACACCATATATTTT. It encodes CASSVRDTIYF.

This sequence joins TRBV12-3 or TRBV12-4 and TRBJ1-4; D is uncertain. With 7 bases removed from V and 8 bases from J, the gap between germline ends came to 17 bases. This CDR3 comprises 14 residues. CDR3 protein: CASTLGIDGEKLFF. CDR3 coding DNA: TGTGCCAGCACCCTCGGGATCGATGGCGAAAAACTGTTTTTT.

The sample holds one count of this clonotype. The CDR3 sequence: CSANQGNQPQHF. The CDR3 DNA is TGCAGTGCGAATCAGGGAAATCAGCCCCAGCATTTT. The chain carries TRBV20-1 and TRBJ1-5; TRBD1 might be the D (5 bases). Germline V gene data show CDR1 as DFQATT and CDR2 as SNEGSKA (reference sequence). The CDR3 sequence is 12 residues long. V shed 6 bases and J shed 4 bases, with 10 bases lying between them.

This clonotype was seen a handful of times. The rearrangement joins TRBV7-6 to TRBJ1-4; TRBD1 aligns across 7 bases. Germline CDR1 SGHVS, CDR2 FNYEAQ. The CDR3 consists of 15 residues. V shed 5 bases and J 5 bases; nucleotides not matched to a gene: 8. The chain's CDR3 is CASSPGQVRNEKLFF. The CDR3 coding sequence is TGTGCCAGCAGCCCTGGACAGGTTCGGAATGAAAAACTGTTTTTT.

Only one count was recorded for this clonotype. The chain has TRBV6-5 and TRBJ2-1; the D gene could be TRBD1 or TRBD2 (5 bases each). The V end was cut by 2 bases, the J end by 8 bases, with 7 bases between. Germline V gene lookup returns CDR1 MNHEY and CDR2 SVGAGI. This CDR3 has 12 residues. DNA of the CDR3: TGTGCCAGCAGTTACGGGGACCATGAGCAGTTCTTC. Translated, it gives CASSYGDHEQFF.

The table lists this clonotype with a few counts. This rearrangement joins TRBV4-3 to TRBJ2-1, with TRBD2 as a possible D gene (6 bases). Looked up from germline, CDR1 is LGHNA and CDR2 is YSLEER. V lost 1 base and J lost 4, with 11 bases in between. This CDR3 spans 15 amino acids. The CDR3 coding sequence is TGCGCCAGCAGCCAAGGACTAGGGCTATACAATGAGCAGTTCTTC. It is translated as CASSQGLGLYNEQFF.

CDR3 sequence (DNA): TGCAGTGGGAGGGGCGGGGGAGCAGATACGCAGTATTTT. This translates into CSGRGGGADTQYF. This rearrangement joins TRBV20-1 to TRBJ2-3; 7 bases align to TRBD2. With 7 bases clipped from V and 4 bases from J, the junction kept 8 bases outside the gene matches. This CDR3 is built from 13 residues. CDR1 is DFQATT and CDR2 is SNEGSKA in the germline V gene (reference sequence).

This clonotype has a handful of counts. This chain connects TRBV20-1 to TRBJ2-7, with D possibly being TRBD1 (6 bases). CDR3 length: 14 residues. CDR1 is DFQATT and CDR2 is SNEGSKA in the germline V gene (reference sequence). The V end lost 5 bases, the J end lost 4 bases, and 18 bases lay between the germline ends. CDR3 sequence reads: CSALRGHHVYEQYF. CDR3 in DNA: TGCAGTGCTCTTCGGGGACACCACGTATACGAGCAGTACTTC.